This record looks at one T cell receptor beta chain sequence and its context. Its antigen specificity is not known. Base qualities are not provided; no much larger clone lies one nucleotide away. The sample's time point label is to be understood as: about 28 days (+/-7) after the second vaccine dose. Because spike-specific TCR depth and breadth did not differ between the two schedules, AZD1222 recipients who got a second dose at roughly 4 weeks were pooled with those who got a second dose at roughly 12 weeks. Vaccinee samples came from UK trials COV001 and COV002, including a single-blind randomized controlled phase 2/3 trial of AZD1222 (ChAdOx1 nCoV-19) in healthy adults. For TCRbeta chain sequencing, PBMC samples were collected from trial participants at day 0 and at day 28 after the second dose. This record belongs to a study of T cell responses to AZD1222 COVID-19 vaccine (dated by TCRdb to 2020 to 2022). General notes on the study: TCR sequencing covered roughly 230 trial participants: about 210 given two doses of AZD1222 and 26 given two doses of MenACWY control vaccine. Trial participants were enrolled into age subgroups of 18-55, 56-69 and 70-plus years, which contained around 140, 26 and 57 TCR-sequenced participants, respectively.

Between the V and J ends, shortened by 5 bases and 7 bases respectively, the junction contains 12 bases. The germline V gene (reference sequence) yields SSHAT for CDR1 and FNYEAQ for CDR2. From its cysteine to its phenylalanine, the CDR3 spans 13 amino acids. CDR3 DNA is the only sequence kept; it has 39 bases, read in frame from the first base. Broader findings and caveats from the paper: In the small 56-69-year group, the increase in depth fell short of significance, most likely because of low power. Participants were mostly white British and included more females than males, and it was suggested by the authors that clonal diversity may have been underestimated. A significant rise in spike-specific TCR breadth and depth was observed after two AZD1222 doses relative to day 0 and relative to MenACWY recipients. Vaccine-associated CD4 TCRs spanned the whole spike protein, with dominant responses in regions 160-218 and 743-854. Because no day 14 peak-response samples were available, the repertoires could be characterized only after the peak T cell response. Nearly half of unique spike-specific TCRs reportedly recognized epitopes outside regions mutated in the B.1.351 and B.1.1.7 variants. Conclusions about previously exposed vaccinees are limited because only a handful of AZD1222 recipients were SARS-CoV-2 seropositive at baseline.

The CDR3 regions of human TCRbeta chains were subjected to immunosequencing. In the authors' own workflow: TCRs in the repertoires were matched against a reference library of SARS-CoV-2-specific TCRs that had been generated with the MIRA antigen-specificity platform. Breadth meant the fraction of unique TCRs that were SARS-CoV-2-associated, whereas depth meant the fraction of total T cells that were SARS-CoV-2-associated. Using the MIRA data, every spike-specific TCR was mapped to the spike region that the TCR reacted to and assigned to either a CD4 or a CD8 class. Log10-transformed breadth and depth values were compared by one-way ANOVA with Sidak's multiple comparisons tests. TCRdb carries this immuneACCESS record with in-frame sequences only. Its versions omit some clonotypes, under half of them owing to an unresolved V gene in the studies checked, with the rest unexplained. V, J and clone size derive from that table, while D and trimming were established from the DNA sequence. The sample table lists under 150,000 clones, roughly 93% of them with a count of one. The ten largest clonotypes hold approximately 2% of the sample.

The input for sequencing was peripheral blood, taken 28 days after the second AZD1222 dose. The chain couples TRBV7-7 to TRBJ1-5, with an unclear D gene assignment. The receptor's source is an adult who received the AZD1222 COVID-19 vaccine. The CDR3 region reads CASSAGYGQPQHF. The bases read TGTGCCAGCAGCGCCGGGTACGGACAGCCCCAGCATTTT.